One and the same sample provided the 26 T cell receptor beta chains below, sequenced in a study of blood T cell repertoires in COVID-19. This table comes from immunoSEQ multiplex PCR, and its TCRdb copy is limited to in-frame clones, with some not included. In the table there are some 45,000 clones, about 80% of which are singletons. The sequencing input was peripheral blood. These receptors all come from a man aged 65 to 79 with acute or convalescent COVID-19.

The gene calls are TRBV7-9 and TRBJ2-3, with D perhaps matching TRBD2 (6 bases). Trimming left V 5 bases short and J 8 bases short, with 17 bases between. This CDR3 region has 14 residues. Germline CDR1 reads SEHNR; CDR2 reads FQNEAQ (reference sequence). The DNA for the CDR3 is TGTGCCAGCAGCCCCGGGGGAGGCGGGGTTACGCAGTATTTT. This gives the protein CASSPGGGGVTQYF.

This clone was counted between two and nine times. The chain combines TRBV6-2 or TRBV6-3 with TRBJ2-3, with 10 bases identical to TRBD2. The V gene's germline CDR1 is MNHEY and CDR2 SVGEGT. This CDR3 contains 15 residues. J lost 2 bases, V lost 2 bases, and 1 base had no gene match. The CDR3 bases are TGTGCCAGCAGTTACAGCGGGGGGGCCACAGATACGCAGTATTTT. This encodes CASSYSGGATDTQYF.

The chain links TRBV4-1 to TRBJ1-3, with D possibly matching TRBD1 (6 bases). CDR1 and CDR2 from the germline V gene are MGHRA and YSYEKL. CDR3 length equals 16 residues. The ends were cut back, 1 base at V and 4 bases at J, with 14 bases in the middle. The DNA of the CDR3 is TGCGCCAGCAGCCAAGGCACAGGGTCGTACGGAAACACCATATATTTT. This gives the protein CASSQGTGSYGNTIYF.

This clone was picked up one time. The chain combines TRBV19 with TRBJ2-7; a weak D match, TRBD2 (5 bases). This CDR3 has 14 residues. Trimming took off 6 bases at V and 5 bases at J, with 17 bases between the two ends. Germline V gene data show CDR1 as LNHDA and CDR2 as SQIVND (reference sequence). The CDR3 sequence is CASRKWTGMDEQYF. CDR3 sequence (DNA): TGTGCCAGTAGGAAATGGACTGGGATGGACGAGCAGTACTTC.

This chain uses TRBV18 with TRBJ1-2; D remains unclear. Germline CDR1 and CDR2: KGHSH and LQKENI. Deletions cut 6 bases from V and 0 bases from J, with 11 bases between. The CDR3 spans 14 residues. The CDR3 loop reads CASSEDSTNYGYTF. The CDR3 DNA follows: TGTGCCAGCTCGGAGGATTCGACTAACTATGGCTACACCTTC.

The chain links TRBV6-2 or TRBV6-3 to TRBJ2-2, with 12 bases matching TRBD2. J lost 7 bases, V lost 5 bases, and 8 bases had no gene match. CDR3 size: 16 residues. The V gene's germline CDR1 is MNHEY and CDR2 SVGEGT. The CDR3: CASSPRLAGVNGELFF. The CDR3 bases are TGTGCCAGCAGTCCCCGACTAGCGGGGGTAAACGGGGAGCTGTTTTTT.

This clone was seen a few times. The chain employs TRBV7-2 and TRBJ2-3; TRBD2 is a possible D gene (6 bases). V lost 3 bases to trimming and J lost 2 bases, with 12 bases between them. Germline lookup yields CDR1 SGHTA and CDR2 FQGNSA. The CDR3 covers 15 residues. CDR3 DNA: TGTGCCAGCAGCTTGGGACTCACACACACAGATACGCAGTATTTT. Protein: CASSLGLTHTDTQYF.

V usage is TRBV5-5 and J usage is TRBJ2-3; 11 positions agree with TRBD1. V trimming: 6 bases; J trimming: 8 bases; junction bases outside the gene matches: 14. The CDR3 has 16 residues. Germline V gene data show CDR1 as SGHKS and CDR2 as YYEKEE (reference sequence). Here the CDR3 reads CASIMPGQGGRGTQYF. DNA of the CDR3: TGTGCCAGCATCATGCCGGGACAGGGGGGACGGGGTACGCAGTATTTT. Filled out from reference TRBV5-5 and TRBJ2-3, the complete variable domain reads DAGVTQSPTHLIKTRGQQVTLRCSPISGHKSVSWYQQVLGQGPQFIFQYYEKEERGRGNFPDRFSARQFPNYSSELNVNALLLGDSALYLCASIMPGQGGRGTQYFGPGTRLTVL.

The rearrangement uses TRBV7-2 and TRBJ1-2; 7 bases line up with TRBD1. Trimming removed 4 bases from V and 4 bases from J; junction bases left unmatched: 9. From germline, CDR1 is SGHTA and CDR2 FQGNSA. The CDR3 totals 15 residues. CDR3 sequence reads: CASSSTGRPSYGYTF. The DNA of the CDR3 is TGTGCCAGCAGCTCGACAGGGCGACCCTCCTATGGCTACACCTTC. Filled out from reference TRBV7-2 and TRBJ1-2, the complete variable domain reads GAGVSQSPSNKVTEKGKDVELRCDPISGHTALYWYRQSLGQGLEFLIYFQGNSAPDKSGLPSDRFSAERTGGSVSTLTIQRTQQEDSAVYLCASSSTGRPSYGYTFGSGTRLTVV.

The CDR3, as DNA: TGTGCCAGCAGCACCCCAGGGGGCCCTAGGCAGTACTTC. Its translation: CASSTPGGPRQYF. The chain has TRBV7-2 and TRBJ2-7; 8 bases agree with TRBD1. After removal of 5 bases from V and 9 bases from J, the junction contained 9 bases not matched to a gene. The CDR3 extends over 13 amino acids. CDR1 SGHTA and CDR2 FQGNSA come from the germline V gene.

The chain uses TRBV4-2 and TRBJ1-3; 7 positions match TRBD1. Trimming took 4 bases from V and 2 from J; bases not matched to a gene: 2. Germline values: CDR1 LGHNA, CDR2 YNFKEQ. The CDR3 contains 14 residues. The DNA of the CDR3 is TGTGCCAGCAGCCGAGACAGGGCTGGAAACACCATATATTTT. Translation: CASSRDRAGNTIYF.

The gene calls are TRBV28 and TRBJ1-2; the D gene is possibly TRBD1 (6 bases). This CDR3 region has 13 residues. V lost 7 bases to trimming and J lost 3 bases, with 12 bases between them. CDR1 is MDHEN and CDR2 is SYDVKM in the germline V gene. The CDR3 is CASTQGQDYGYTF. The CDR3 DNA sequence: TGTGCCAGCACTCAGGGGCAGGACTATGGCTACACCTTC.

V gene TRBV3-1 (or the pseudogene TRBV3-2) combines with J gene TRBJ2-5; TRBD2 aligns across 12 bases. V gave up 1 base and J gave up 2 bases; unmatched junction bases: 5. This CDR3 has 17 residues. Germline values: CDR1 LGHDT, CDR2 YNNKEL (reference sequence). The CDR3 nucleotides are TGTGCCAGCAGCCAAGCCCCTAGCGGGGGGGGGCAAGAGACCCAGTACTTC. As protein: CASSQAPSGGGQETQYF.

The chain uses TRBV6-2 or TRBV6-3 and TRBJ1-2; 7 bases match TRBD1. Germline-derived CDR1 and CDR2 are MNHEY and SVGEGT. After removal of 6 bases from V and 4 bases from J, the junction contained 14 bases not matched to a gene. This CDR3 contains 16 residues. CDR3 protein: CASSRIYGTEAYGYTF. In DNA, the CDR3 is TGTGCCAGCAGCCGAATTTACGGGACAGAAGCCTATGGCTACACCTTC.

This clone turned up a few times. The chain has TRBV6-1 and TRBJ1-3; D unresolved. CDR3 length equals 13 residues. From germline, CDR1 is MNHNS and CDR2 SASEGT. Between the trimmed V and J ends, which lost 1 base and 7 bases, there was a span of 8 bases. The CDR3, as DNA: TGTGCCAGCAGTGAAGGAGGCTGGAACACCATATATTTT. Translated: CASSEGGWNTIYF.

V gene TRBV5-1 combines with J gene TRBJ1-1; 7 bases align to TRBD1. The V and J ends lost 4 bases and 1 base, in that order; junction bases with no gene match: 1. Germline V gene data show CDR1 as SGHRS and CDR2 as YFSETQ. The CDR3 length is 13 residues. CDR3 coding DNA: TGCGCCAGCAGCCGACAGGGGAACACTGAAGCTTTCTTT. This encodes CASSRQGNTEAFF.

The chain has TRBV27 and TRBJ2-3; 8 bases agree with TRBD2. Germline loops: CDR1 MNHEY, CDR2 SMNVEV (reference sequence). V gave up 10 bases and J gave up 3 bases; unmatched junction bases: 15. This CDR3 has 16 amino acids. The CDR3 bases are TGTGCCATCAAGGGGGGGGTAGCGGGGCCGACAGATACGCAGTATTTT. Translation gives CAIKGGVAGPTDTQYF.

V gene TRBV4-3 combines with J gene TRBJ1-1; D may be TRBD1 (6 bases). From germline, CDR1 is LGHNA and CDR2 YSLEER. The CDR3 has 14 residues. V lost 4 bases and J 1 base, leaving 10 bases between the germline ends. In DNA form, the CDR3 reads TGCGCCAGCAGCCCCCTAGGGGGGAACACTGAAGCTTTCTTT. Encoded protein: CASSPLGGNTEAFF.

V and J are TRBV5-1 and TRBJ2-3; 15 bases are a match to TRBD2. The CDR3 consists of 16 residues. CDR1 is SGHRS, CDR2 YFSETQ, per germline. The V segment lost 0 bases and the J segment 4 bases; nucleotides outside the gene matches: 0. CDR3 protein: CASSLGTSGGADTQYF. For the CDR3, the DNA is TGCGCCAGCAGCTTGGGGACTAGCGGGGGGGCAGATACGCAGTATTTT.

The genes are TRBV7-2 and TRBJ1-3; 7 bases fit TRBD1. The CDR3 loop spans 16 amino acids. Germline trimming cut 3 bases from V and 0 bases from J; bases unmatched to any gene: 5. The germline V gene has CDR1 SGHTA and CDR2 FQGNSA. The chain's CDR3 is CASSFSGQNSGNTIYF. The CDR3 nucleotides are TGTGCCAGCAGCTTCTCGGGACAGAACTCTGGAAACACCATATATTTT.

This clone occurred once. DNA for the CDR3: TGTGCCAGCAGCCCATCAGGGGTTAATGAAAAACTGTTTTTT. Amino acid sequence: CASSPSGVNEKLFF. The J gene is TRBJ1-4, the V gene TRBV11-2; perhaps TRBD1 as D (6 bases). V lost 5 bases and J lost 4, with 11 bases in between. Germline V gene data show CDR1 as SGHAT and CDR2 as FQNNGV. The CDR3 contains 14 residues.

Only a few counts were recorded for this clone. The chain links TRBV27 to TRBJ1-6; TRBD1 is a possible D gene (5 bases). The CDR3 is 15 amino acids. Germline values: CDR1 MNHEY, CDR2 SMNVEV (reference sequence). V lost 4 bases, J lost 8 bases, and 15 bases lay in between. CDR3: CASSSPGGFDSPLHF. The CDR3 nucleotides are TGTGCCAGCAGTTCCCCGGGGGGTTTTGATTCACCCCTCCACTTT.

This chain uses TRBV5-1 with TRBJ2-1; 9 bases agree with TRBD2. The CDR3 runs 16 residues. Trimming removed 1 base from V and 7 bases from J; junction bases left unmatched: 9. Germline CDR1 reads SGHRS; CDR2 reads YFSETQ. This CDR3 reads CASSLRSTSGSNEQFF. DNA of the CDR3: TGCGCCAGCAGCTTGAGGAGCACTAGCGGGTCGAATGAGCAGTTCTTC.

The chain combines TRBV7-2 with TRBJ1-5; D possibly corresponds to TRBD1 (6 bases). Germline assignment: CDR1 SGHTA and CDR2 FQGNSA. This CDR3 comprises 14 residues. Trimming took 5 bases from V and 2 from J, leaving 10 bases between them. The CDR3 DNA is TGTGCCAGCAGCACTCGACAGGGCAATCAGCCCCAGCATTTT. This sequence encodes CASSTRQGNQPQHF.

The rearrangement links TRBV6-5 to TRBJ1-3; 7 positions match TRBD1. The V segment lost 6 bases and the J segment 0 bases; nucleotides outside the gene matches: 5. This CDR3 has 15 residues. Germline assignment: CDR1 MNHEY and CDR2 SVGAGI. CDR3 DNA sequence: TGTGCCAGCAGAGCTACAGGGGTCTCTGGAAACACCATATATTTT. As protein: CASRATGVSGNTIYF.

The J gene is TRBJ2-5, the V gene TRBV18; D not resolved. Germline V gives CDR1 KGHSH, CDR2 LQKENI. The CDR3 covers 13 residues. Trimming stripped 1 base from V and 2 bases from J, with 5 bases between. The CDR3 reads CASSPRRQETQYF. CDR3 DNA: TGTGCCAGCTCACCACGGAGACAAGAGACCCAGTACTTC.